This entry is about one TCR beta chain. The J segment lost 4 bases and the V segment lost 6 bases, leaving 15 bases of the junction unmatched. Germline lookup yields CDR1 MNHEY and CDR2 SVGEGT. The CDR3 sequence is 17 residues long. Profiling relied on immunoSEQ multiplex PCR, and the TCRdb table lists in-frame clones only, not all of them. This table holds 30,000 to 35,000 clones, approximately 84% found once. This sample was taken from a study of blood T cell repertoires in COVID-19. Input material: peripheral blood. The V call is TRBV6-2 or TRBV6-3, the J call TRBJ1-5; 7 nucleotides agree with TRBD1. The clonotype comes from a man between 65 and 80 years old with COVID-19, enrolled during active disease. The CDR3: CASSTGDPGVRNQPQHF. CDR3 coding DNA: TGTGCCAGCAGCACAGGGGACCCCGGGGTGAGGAATCAGCCCCAGCATTTT.